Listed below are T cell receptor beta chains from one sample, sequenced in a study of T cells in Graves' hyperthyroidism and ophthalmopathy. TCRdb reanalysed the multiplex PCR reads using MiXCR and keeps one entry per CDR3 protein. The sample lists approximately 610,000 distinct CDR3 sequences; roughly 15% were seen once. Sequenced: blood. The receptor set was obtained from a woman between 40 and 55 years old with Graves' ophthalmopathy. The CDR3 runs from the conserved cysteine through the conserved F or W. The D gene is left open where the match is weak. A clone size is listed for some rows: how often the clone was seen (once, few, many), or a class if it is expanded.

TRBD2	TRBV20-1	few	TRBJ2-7	CSGSGLAGAHYEQYF	TGCAGTGGTTCTGGACTAGCGGGCGCCCACTACGAGCAGTACTTC
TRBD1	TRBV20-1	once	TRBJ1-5	CSANPTGGNQPQHF	TGCAGTGCCAACCCGACAGGGGGCAATCAGCCCCAGCATTTT
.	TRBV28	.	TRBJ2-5	CASSSGQLETQYF	TGTGCCAGCAGCTCCGGACAGCTAGAGACCCAGTACTTC
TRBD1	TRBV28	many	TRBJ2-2	CASSFGVRGLANTGELFF	TGTGCCAGCAGTTTTGGAGTCAGGGGGCTAGCGAACACCGGGGAGCTGTTTTTT
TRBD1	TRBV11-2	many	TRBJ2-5	CASSLRTGLETQYF	TGTGCCAGCAGCCTTCGGACAGGTCTGGAGACCCAGTACTTC
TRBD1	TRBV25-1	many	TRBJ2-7	CASSGLQGARDEQYF	TGTGCCAGCAGTGGGCTACAGGGGGCGAGGGACGAGCAGTACTTC
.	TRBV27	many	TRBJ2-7	CASSSIYKTESSYEQYF	TGTGCCAGCAGTTCCATATATAAGACAGAAAGCTCCTACGAGCAGTACTTC
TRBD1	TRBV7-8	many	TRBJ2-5	CASSLRTGETQYF	TGTGCCAGCAGCCTGCGGACAGGCGAGACCCAGTACTTC
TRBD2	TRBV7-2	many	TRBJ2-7	CASSLGGTSPYEQYF	TGTGCCAGCAGCTTGGGGGGGACTAGCCCATACGAGCAGTACTTC
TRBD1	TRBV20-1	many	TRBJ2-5	CSARDRERETQYF	TGCAGTGCACGGGACAGGGAAAGAGAGACCCAGTACTTC
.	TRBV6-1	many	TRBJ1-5	CASNYIQGIEIQPQHF	TGTGCCAGCAACTACATACAGGGCATCGAGATTCAGCCCCAGCATTTT
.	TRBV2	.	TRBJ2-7	CASSENPGGGLNEQYF	TGTGCCAGCAGTGAAAATCCCGGTGGGGGGCTGAACGAGCAGTACTTC
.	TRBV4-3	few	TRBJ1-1	CASSQDTENTEAFF	TGCGCCAGCAGCCAAGACACAGAGAACACTGAAGCTTTCTTT
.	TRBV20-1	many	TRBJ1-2	CSARVGDLDYGYTF	TGCAGTGCTAGAGTCGGGGACCTTGACTATGGCTACACCTTC
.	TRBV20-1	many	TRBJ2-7	CSASSNGRPYEQYF	TGCAGTGCTAGTTCGAATGGTAGGCCCTACGAGCAGTACTTC
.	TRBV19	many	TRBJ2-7	CASSIDPGATYEQYF	TGTGCCAGTAGTATAGATCCGGGGGCGACCTACGAGCAGTACTTC
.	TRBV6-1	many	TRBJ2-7	CASSELEPYF	TGTGCCAGCAGTGAATTAGAACCGTACTTC
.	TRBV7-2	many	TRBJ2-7	CASSLDPFGQYF	TGTGCCAGCAGCTTAGATCCGTTCGGGCAGTACTTC
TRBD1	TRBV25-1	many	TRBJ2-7	CASSEWGTGGYEQYF	TGTGCCAGCAGTGAATGGGGGACAGGGGGCTACGAGCAGTACTTC
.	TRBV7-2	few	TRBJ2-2	CASSLISSGGELFF	TGTGCCAGCAGCTTAATTAGTTCTGGCGGGGAGCTGTTTTTT
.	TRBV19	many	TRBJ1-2	CASRTRQNYGYTF	TGTGCCAGCAGGACGCGCCAGAACTATGGCTACACCTTC
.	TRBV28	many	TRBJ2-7	CASSPMGDPAYEQYF	TGTGCCAGCAGTCCAATGGGGGACCCAGCCTACGAGCAGTACTTC
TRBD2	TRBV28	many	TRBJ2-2	CASSSSGEVTGELFF	TGTGCCAGCAGCAGTAGCGGGGAGGTTACCGGGGAGCTGTTTTTT
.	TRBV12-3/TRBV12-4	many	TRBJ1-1	CASIQAHQNTEAFF	TGTGCCAGCATCCAAGCGCACCAGAACACTGAAGCTTTCTTT
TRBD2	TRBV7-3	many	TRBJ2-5	CASSLLGGRVQETQYF	TGTGCCAGCAGCTTATTGGGGGGGAGGGTCCAAGAGACCCAGTACTTC
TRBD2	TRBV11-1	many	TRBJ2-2	CASSRTSGRANTGELFF	TGTGCCAGCAGCCGTACTAGCGGGAGGGCGAACACCGGGGAGCTGTTTTTT
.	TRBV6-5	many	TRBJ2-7	CASIGGINAYEQYF	TGTGCCAGCATCGGTGGCATAAATGCCTACGAGCAGTACTTC
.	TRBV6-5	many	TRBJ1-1	CASSYGLLGTEAFF	TGTGCCAGCAGTTACGGGCTCCTTGGTACTGAAGCTTTCTTT
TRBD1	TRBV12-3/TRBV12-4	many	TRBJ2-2	CASSSPTGLGPGELFF	TGTGCCAGCAGTTCCCCGACAGGGTTGGGGCCCGGGGAGCTGTTTTTT
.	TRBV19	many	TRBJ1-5	CASSIQGYSNQPQHF	TGTGCCAGCAGCATCCAGGGGTATAGCAATCAGCCCCAGCATTTT
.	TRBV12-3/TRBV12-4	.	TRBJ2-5	CASSWTRGRETQYF	TGTGCCAGCAGTTGGACCCGAGGCCGGGAGACCCAGTACTTC
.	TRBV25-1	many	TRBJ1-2	CASSKYHGANYGYTF	TGTGCCAGCAGTAAATACCATGGGGCCAACTATGGCTACACCTTC
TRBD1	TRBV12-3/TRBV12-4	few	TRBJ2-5	CASSSSRGRETQYF	TGTGCCAGCAGTTCCTCCAGGGGGCGAGAGACCCAGTACTTC